This entry lists 6 T cell receptor beta chains sequenced from one sample in a study of OX40 agonist ivuxolimab in advanced cancers. Libraries were built with the immunoSEQ multiplex PCR assay. TCRdb stores this immuneACCESS table with in-frame sequences only. Part of the clones is absent; in the studies checked, under half of the shortfall reflects unresolved V genes, and no reason is known for the rest. This sample holds around 66,000 clones; 75% to 90% were observed only once. The ten largest clones add up to roughly a tenth of the sample. Sequencing used CD4+ or CD8+ T cells sorted from blood, obtained in a trial of the OX40 agonist ivuxolimab. Every receptor here comes from an adult with an advanced solid tumor such as melanoma, head and neck, liver or kidney cancer.

The chain uses TRBV28 and TRBJ1-3, with D unresolved. Germline V gene sequence: CDR1 MDHEN, CDR2 SYDVKM. Trimming shortened V by 6 bases and J by 2 bases, and 8 bases separated the two germline ends. The CDR3 is made up of 13 amino acids. CDR3 bases: TGTGCCAGCAGCTGGGGAACTGGAAACACCATATATTTT. Amino acid sequence: CASSWGTGNTIYF.

CDR3 in DNA: TGTGCCAGCAGCGTAGGCGGAAGTGTGGACGCCCAGCCCCAGCATTTT. Amino acids: CASSVGGSVDAQPQHF. This chain joins TRBV9 and TRBJ1-5; no clear D gene. The V end was cut by 0 bases, the J end by 7 bases, with 17 bases between. Germline CDR1 is SGDLS and CDR2 is YYNGEE. This CDR3 region has 16 residues.

The chain joins TRBV7-9 to TRBJ2-7; D assignment may be TRBD1 or TRBD2 (5 bases each). V gave up 0 bases and J gave up 6 bases, with 18 bases separating them. CDR1 is SEHNR and CDR2 is FQNEAQ in the germline V gene (reference sequence). The CDR3 runs to 16 residues. In DNA, the CDR3 is TGTGCCAGCAGCTTAGCGGAGTCAGGGAGAACTCTCGAGCAGTACTTC. Translated: CASSLAESGRTLEQYF.

V gene TRBV10-3 combines with J gene TRBJ1-2, with 11 bases lining up with TRBD1. The CDR3 loop spans 16 amino acids. The V gene end was trimmed by 5 bases and the J gene end by 3 bases; junction bases not matched to a gene: 8. The germline V gene encodes CDR1 ENHRY and CDR2 SYGVKD. CDR3 in DNA: TGTGCCATCAGTCGATCACAGGGACAGGGGGACTATGGCTACACCTTC. Its translation: CAISRSQGQGDYGYTF.

The CDR3, as DNA: TGTGCCAGCAGTGGGCTGTATAGCAATCAGCCCCAGCATTTT. It is translated as CASSGLYSNQPQHF. The chain couples TRBV28 to TRBJ1-5; no definite D call. Per the germline V gene, CDR1 is MDHEN and CDR2 is SYDVKM. The germline V and J ends were trimmed by 5 bases and 0 bases, with 8 bases remaining between them. The CDR3 runs 14 residues.

The chain is built from TRBV7-8 and TRBJ2-2, with D hard to call. V was clipped by 5 bases and J by 0 bases, with 16 bases between them. The CDR3 contains 17 residues. Per the germline V gene, CDR1 is SGHVS and CDR2 is FQNEAQ. CDR3 region: CASSPRWAHTNTGELFF. The CDR3 coding sequence is TGTGCCAGCAGCCCGAGATGGGCCCACACGAACACCGGGGAGCTGTTTTTT.